These 5 T cell receptor beta chains originate from one sample sequenced in a study of PD-L1 blockade in urothelial cancer (dated by TCRdb to about 2017). The sample's time point label is to be understood as: pretreatment peripheral blood. Library method: the immunoSEQ multiplex PCR assay. TCRdb holds this immuneACCESS table with in-frame rearrangements only. Some clones are missing; in checked studies, unresolved V genes explain under half, and the rest has no known cause. The sample data list approximately 52,000 clones, and over 75% of these were observed just once. Clones ranked in the top ten supply 15% to 18% of the sample. Here the sequenced sample was PBMCs, taken around atezolizumab (anti-PD-L1) treatment. The receptors were sampled from a man aged 65 to 85 with urothelial cancer.

The gene calls are TRBV5-1 and TRBJ2-2; TRBD1 aligns across 7 bases. Germline V gene sequence: CDR1 SGHRS, CDR2 YFSETQ. With 0 bases clipped from V and 6 bases from J, the junction kept 5 bases outside the gene matches. The CDR3 runs 15 residues. CDR3 amino acids: CASSLGQGIAGELFF. The CDR3 DNA reads TGCGCCAGCAGCTTGGGACAGGGTATAGCCGGGGAGCTGTTTTTT.

This clone was recorded only once. V gene TRBV7-9 combines with J gene TRBJ2-3; 8 positions match TRBD2. CDR1 is SEHNR and CDR2 is FQNEAQ in the germline V gene (reference sequence). The CDR3 totals 15 residues. The V segment lost 4 bases and the J segment 0 bases; nucleotides outside the gene matches: 3. CDR3 in amino acids: CASSSSGSSTDTQYF. CDR3 coding DNA: TGTGCCAGCAGCTCGAGCGGGAGCAGCACAGATACGCAGTATTTT.

The rearrangement uses TRBV4-1 and TRBJ2-3, with 12 bases lining up with TRBD2. Looked up from germline, CDR1 is MGHRA and CDR2 is YSYEKL. The trim removed 3 bases at V and 14 bases at J, leaving 18 bases unmatched. The CDR3 contains 17 residues. The CDR3 region is CASSQSTSGSLNRYAYF. CDR3 nucleotides: TGCGCCAGCAGCCAGTCGACTAGCGGGAGTTTAAACAGATACGCGTATTTT.

This chain joins TRBV7-8 and TRBJ2-5; 15 bases map to TRBD2. Germline lookup yields CDR1 SGHVS and CDR2 FQNEAQ. The CDR3 is made up of 19 amino acids. The ends lost 2 bases at V and 5 bases at J; junction bases unmatched: 12. CDR3 bases: TGTGCCAGCAGCTTAAGGCGGGGACTAGCGGGAGGCCGGGAGGAGACCCAGTACTTC. Encoded protein: CASSLRRGLAGGREETQYF.

J is TRBJ2-7 and V is TRBV4-1; no firm D call. The ends were cut back, 2 bases at V and 3 bases at J, with 8 bases in the middle. The CDR3 is 13 residues long. CDR1 and CDR2 (germline): MGHRA, YSYEKL. CDR3 protein: CASSQLVYYEQYF. The CDR3 DNA reads TGCGCCAGCAGCCAACTCGTCTACTACGAGCAGTACTTC.